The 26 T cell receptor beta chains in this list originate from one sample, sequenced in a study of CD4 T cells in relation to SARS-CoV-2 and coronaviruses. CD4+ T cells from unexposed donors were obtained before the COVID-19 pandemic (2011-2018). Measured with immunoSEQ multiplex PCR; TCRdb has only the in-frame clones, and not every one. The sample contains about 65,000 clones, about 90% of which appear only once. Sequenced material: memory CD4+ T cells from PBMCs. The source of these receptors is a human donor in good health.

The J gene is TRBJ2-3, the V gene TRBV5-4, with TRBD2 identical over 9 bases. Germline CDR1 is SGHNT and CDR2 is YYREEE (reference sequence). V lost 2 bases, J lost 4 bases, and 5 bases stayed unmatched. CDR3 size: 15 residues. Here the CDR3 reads CASSFSSGVADTQYF. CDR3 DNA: TGTGCCAGCAGCTTCTCTAGCGGGGTTGCAGATACGCAGTATTTT.

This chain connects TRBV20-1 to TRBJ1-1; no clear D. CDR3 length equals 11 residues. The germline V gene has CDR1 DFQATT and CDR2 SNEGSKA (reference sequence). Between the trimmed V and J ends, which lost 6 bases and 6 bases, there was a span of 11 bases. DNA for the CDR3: TGCAGTGCCCGCCCGGAGCCTGAAGCTTTCTTT. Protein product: CSARPEPEAFF.

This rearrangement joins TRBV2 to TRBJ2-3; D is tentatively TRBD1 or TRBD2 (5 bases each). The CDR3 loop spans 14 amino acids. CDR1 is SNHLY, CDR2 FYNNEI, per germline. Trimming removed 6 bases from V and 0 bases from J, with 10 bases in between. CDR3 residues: CASSGTVSTDTQYF. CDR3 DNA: TGTGCCAGCAGCGGGACCGTAAGCACAGATACGCAGTATTTT.

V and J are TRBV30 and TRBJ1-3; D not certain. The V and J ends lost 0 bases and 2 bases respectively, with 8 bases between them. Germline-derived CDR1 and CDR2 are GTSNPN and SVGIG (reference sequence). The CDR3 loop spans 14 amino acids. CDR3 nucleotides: TGTGCCTGGAGTGTGCCAGGAGCTGGAAACACCATATATTTT. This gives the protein CAWSVPGAGNTIYF.

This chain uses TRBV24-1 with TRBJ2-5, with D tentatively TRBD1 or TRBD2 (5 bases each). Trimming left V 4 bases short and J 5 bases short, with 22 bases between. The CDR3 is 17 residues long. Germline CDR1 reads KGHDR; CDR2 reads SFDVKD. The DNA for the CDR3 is TGTGCCACCAGTGACCCAACGGGACGCTCCCACTTGGAGACCCAGTACTTC. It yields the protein CATSDPTGRSHLETQYF.

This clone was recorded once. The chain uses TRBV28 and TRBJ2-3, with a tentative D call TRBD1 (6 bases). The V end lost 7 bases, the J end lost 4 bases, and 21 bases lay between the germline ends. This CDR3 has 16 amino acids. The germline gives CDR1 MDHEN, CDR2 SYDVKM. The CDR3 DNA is TGTGCCAGCACCTTATCAGGGGAAGGGATATCAGATACGCAGTATTTT. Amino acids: CASTLSGEGISDTQYF.

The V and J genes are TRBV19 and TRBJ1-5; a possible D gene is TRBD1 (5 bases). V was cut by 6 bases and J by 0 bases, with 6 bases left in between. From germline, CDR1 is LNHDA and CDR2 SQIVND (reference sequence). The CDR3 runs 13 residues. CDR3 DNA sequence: TGTGCCAGTAGGGGGGGTAGCAATCAGCCCCAGCATTTT. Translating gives CASRGGSNQPQHF.

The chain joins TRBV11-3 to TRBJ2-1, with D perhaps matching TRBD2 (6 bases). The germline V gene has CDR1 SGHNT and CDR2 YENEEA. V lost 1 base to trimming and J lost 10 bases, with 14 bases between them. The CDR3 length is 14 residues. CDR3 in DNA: TGTGCCAGCAGCTTAGGCGGGGCAGTGGGCGAGCAGTTCTTC. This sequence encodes CASSLGGAVGEQFF.

As DNA, the CDR3 is TGTGCCAGCAGCTTTGGGCAGAGCACAGATACGCAGTATTTT. The encoded protein is CASSFGQSTDTQYF. This chain connects TRBV5-4 to TRBJ2-3; the D is unclear. This CDR3 has 14 amino acids. V gave up 2 bases and J gave up 0 bases, with 7 bases separating them. Germline CDR1 is SGHNT and CDR2 is YYREEE (reference sequence).

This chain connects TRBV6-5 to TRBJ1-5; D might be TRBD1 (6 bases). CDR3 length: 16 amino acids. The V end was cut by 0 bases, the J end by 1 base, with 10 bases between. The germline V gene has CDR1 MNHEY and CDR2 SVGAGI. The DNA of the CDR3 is TGTGCCAGCAGTTACTCGATGGACAGAAGCAATCAGCCCCAGCATTTT. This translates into CASSYSMDRSNQPQHF.

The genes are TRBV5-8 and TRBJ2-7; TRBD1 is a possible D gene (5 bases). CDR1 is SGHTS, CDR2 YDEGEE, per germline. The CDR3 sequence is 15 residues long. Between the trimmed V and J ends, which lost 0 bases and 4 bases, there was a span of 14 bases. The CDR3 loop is CASSLGNQGVYEQYF. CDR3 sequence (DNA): TGTGCCAGCAGCTTGGGTAACCAGGGTGTTTACGAGCAGTACTTC.

Here the CDR3 reads CASSLTGAGANVLTF. The CDR3 DNA is TGCGCCAGCAGCTTGACCGGCGCTGGGGCCAACGTCCTGACTTTC. The chain links TRBV5-1 to TRBJ2-6; no definite D call. Germline V gene data show CDR1 as SGHRS and CDR2 as YFSETQ. The V and J ends lost 1 base and 2 bases respectively, with 7 bases between them. The CDR3 is 15 residues long.

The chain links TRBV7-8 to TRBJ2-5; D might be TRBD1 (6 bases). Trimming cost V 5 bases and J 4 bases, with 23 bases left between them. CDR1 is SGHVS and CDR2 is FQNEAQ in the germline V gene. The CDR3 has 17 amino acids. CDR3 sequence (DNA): TGTGCCAGCAGCCGAGACAGGATGTCGGGGCTGGGAGAGACCCAGTACTTC. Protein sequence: CASSRDRMSGLGETQYF.

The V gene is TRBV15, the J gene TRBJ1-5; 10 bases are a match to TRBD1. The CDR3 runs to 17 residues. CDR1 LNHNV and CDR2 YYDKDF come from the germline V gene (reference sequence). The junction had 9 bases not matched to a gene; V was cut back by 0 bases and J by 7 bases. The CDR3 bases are TGTGCCACCAGCAGAGATGGCGGGACAGGGGCGCGACAGCCCCAGCATTTT. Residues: CATSRDGGTGARQPQHF.

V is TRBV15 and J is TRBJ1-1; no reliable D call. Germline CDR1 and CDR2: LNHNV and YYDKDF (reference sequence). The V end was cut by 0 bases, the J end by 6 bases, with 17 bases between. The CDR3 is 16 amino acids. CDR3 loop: CATSRDKTPVGSEAFF. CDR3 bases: TGTGCCACCAGCAGAGATAAAACCCCTGTCGGCTCTGAAGCTTTCTTT. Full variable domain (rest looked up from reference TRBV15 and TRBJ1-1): DAMVIQNPRYQVTQFGKPVTLSCSQTLNHNVMYWYQQKSSQAPKLLFHYYDKDFNNEADTPDNFQSRRPNTSFCFLDIRSPGLGDTAMYLCATSRDKTPVGSEAFFGQGTRLTVV.

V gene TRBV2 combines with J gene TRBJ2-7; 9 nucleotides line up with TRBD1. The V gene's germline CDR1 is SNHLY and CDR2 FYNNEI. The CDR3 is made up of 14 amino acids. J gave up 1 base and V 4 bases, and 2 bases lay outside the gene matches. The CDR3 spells CASSAQGASYEQYF. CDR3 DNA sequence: TGTGCCAGCAGTGCACAGGGGGCGTCCTACGAGCAGTACTTC.

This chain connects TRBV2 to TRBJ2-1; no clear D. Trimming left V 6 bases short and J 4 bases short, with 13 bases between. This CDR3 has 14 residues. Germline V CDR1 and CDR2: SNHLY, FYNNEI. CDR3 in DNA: TGTGCCAGCAGCGGAGAGCGACTTTACAATGAGCAGTTCTTC. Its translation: CASSGERLYNEQFF.

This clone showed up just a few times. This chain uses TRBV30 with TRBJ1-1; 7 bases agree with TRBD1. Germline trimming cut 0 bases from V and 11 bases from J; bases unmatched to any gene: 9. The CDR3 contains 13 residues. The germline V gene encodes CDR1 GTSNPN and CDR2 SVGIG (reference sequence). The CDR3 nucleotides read TGTGCCTGGAGTGTCGACAGGGCGAACGGGGCTTTCTTT. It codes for CAWSVDRANGAFF.

The CDR3 nucleotides read TGTGCCAGCAGCCAAGATGACAGGGAAGCTTTCTTT. It specifies CASSQDDREAFF. V is TRBV3-1 (or the pseudogene TRBV3-2) and J is TRBJ1-1, with a weak D call TRBD1 (6 bases). The V end was cut by 0 bases, the J end by 8 bases, with 7 bases between. Germline-derived CDR1 and CDR2 are LGHDT and YNNKEL (reference sequence). This CDR3 is 12 amino acids long.

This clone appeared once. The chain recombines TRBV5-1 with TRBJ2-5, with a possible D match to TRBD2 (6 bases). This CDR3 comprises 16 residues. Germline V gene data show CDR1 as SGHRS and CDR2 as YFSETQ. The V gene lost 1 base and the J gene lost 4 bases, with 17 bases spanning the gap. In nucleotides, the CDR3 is TGCGCCAGCAGCTTGATGAATGGGGGGAGTGCAGAGACCCAGTACTTC. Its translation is CASSLMNGGSAETQYF.

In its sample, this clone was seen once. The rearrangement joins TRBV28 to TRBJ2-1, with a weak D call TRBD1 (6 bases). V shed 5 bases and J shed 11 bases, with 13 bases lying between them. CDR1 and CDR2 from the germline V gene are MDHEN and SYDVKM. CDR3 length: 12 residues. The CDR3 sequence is CASSGTQVKQFF. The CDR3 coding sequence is TGTGCCAGCAGTGGGACACAAGTTAAGCAGTTCTTC.

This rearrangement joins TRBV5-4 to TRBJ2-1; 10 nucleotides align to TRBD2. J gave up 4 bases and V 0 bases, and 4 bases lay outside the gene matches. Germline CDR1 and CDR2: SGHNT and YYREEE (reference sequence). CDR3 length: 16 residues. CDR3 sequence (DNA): TGTGCCAGCAGCTTGGTCAGGACTAGCGGTTACAATGAGCAGTTCTTC. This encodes CASSLVRTSGYNEQFF. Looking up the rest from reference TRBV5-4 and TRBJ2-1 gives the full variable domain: ETGVTQSPTHLIKTRGQQVTLRCSSQSGHNTVSWYQQALGQGPQFIFQYYREEENGRGNFPPRFSGLQFPNYSSELNVNALELDDSALYLCASSLVRTSGYNEQFFGPGTRLTVL.

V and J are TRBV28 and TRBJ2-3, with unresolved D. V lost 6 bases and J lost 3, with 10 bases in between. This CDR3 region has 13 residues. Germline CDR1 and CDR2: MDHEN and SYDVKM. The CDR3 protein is CASRARWTDTQYF. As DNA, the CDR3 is TGTGCCAGCAGGGCTAGATGGACAGATACGCAGTATTTT.

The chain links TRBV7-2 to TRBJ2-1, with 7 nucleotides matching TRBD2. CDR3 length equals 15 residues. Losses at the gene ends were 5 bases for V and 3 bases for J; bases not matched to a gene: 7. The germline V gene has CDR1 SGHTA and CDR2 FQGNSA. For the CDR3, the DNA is TGTGCCAGCAGCATACGAAGCGGGGACTACAATGAGCAGTTCTTC. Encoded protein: CASSIRSGDYNEQFF.

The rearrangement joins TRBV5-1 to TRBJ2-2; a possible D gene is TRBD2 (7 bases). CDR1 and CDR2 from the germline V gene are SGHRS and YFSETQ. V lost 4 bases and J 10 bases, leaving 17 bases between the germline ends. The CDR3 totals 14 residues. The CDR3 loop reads CASSPPGGRKELFF. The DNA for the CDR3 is TGCGCCAGCAGCCCCCCGGGGGGCCGAAAGGAGCTGTTTTTT.

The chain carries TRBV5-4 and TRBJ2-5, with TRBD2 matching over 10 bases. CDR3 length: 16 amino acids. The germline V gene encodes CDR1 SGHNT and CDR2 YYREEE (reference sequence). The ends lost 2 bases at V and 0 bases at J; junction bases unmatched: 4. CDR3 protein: CASSLELAGYQETQYF. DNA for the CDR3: TGTGCCAGCAGCTTAGAACTAGCGGGGTACCAAGAGACCCAGTACTTC.